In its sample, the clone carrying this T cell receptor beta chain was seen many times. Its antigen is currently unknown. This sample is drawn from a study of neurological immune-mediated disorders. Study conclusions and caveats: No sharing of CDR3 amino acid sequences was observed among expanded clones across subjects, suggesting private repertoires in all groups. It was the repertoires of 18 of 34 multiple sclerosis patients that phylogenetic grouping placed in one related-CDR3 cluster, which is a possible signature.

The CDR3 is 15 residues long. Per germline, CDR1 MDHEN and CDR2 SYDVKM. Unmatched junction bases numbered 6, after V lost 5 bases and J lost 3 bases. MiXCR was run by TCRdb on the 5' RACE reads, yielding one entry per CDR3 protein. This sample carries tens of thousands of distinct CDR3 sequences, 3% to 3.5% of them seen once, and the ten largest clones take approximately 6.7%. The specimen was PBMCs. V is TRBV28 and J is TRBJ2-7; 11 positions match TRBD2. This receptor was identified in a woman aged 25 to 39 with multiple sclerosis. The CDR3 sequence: CASSVAGGQLYEQYF. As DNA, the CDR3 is TGTGCCAGCAGTGTAGCGGGAGGGCAACTCTACGAGCAGTACTTC.